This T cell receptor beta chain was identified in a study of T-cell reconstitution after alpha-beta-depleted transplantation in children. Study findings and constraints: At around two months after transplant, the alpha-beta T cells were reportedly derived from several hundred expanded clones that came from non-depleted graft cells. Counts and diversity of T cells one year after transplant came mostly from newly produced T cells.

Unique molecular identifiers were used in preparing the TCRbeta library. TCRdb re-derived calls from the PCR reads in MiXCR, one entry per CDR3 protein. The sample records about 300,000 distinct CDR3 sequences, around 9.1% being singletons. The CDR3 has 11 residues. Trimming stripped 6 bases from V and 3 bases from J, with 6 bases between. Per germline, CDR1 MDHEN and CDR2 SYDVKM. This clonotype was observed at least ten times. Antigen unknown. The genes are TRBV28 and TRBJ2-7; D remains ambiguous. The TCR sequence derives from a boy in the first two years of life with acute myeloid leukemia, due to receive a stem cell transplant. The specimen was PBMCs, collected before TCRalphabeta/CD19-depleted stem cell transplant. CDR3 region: CASRDNYEQYF. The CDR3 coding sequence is TGTGCCAGCAGAGACAACTACGAGCAGTACTTC.